These T cell receptor beta chains were read from a single sample in a study of blood T cell repertoires in COVID-19. The protocol was immunoSEQ multiplex PCR, while the TCRdb copy is restricted to in-frame clones and leaves out a portion. The sample holds roughly 150,000 clones, 65% to 90% seen once. Sequences were obtained from peripheral blood. The receptors shown here come from a woman in her forties or fifties in a cohort sampled during active or convalescent COVID-19. CDR3s include the opening cysteine and the closing phenylalanine or tryptophan. A D gene is named only where the DNA matches it firmly. Some rows mark clone size as missing; the rest say once, few, many or name a class of expanded clone.

V gene	J gene	D gene	clone size	CDR3 DNA	CDR3 protein
TRBV4-3	TRBJ2-5	NA	NA	TGCGCCAGCAGCCCTTACACCCGGGATCATGCGTACTTC	CASSPYTRDHAYF
TRBV18	TRBJ2-5	TRBD2	NA	TGTGCCAGCTCACCCTGGCTAGCGGACCAAGAGACCCAGTACTTC	CASSPWLADQETQYF
TRBV7-9	TRBJ1-2	NA	NA	TGTGCCAGCAGCTTAGATCCAGGAGGGGGCTACACCTTC	CASSLDPGGGYTF
TRBV11-2	TRBJ1-2	NA	NA	TGTGCCAGCAGCCCCAGCCCAAGGAGGGCGCTTAACTATGGCTACACCTTC	CASSPSPRRALNYGYTF
TRBV30	TRBJ1-6	NA	NA	TGTGCCTGGATTCGGGGTCCGTATAATTCACCCCTCCACTTT	CAWIRGPYNSPLHF
TRBV6-6	TRBJ2-7	TRBD2	medium-sized	TGTGCCAGCGGCGCGGGGGGCTCCACCTACGAGCAGTACTTC	CASGAGGSTYEQYF
TRBV11-2	TRBJ1-5	NA	NA	TGTGCCAGCAGCCCCGACTTTCGCAATCAGCCCCAGCATTTT	CASSPDFRNQPQHF
TRBV29-1	TRBJ1-2	NA	few	TGCAGCGTTGACTCCAGGAGGGAGAATGGCTACACCTTC	CSVDSRRENGYTF
TRBV30	TRBJ1-2	NA	NA	TGTGCCTGGAGTGTTGGGCAGAACTATGGCTACACCTTC	CAWSVGQNYGYTF
TRBV12-5	TRBJ1-4	TRBD1	NA	TGTGCTAGTGGTGCGGGACAGATTAATGAAAAACTGTTTTTT	CASGAGQINEKLFF
TRBV18	TRBJ2-1	TRBD2	NA	TGTGCCAGCTCACCACCAGTCAGCGGGGGGGCCAATGAGCAGTTCTTC	CASSPPVSGGANEQFF
TRBV10-3	TRBJ1-2	NA	NA	TGTGCCATCTCTAACGGGATCCCTACCACCTTC	CAISNGIPTTF
TRBV2	TRBJ1-2	NA	NA	TGTGCCAGCAGTGGCGACGGGGGCTACACCTTC	CASSGDGGYTF
TRBV18	TRBJ2-1	TRBD2	NA	TGTGCCAGCTCAGACTCCGGGACTAGCGGGGGGGCCGGTGAGCAGTTCTTC	CASSDSGTSGGAGEQFF
TRBV29-1	TRBJ1-3	TRBD1	NA	TGCAGCGTTGATACAGGGGGGCCTGGAAACACCATATATTTT	CSVDTGGPGNTIYF
TRBV18	TRBJ2-7	TRBD1	NA	TGTGCCAGCTCCCGTAGGGGGACAGGGGGGTCCTACGAGCAGTACTTC	CASSRRGTGGSYEQYF
TRBV4-3	TRBJ1-3	TRBD1	few	TGCGCCAGCAGCCAGGGCCATTGGGCGACAGGGGGAGACTCTGGAAACACCATATATTTT	CASSQGHWATGGDSGNTIYF
TRBV27	TRBJ2-6	NA	few	TGTGCCAGCAGTTTAGCGGGGGCCGGGGCCAACGTCCTGACTTTC	CASSLAGAGANVLTF
TRBV2	TRBJ2-2	NA	NA	TGTGCCAGCAGTGAACGCGGGCCCGGGGAGCTGTTTTTT	CASSERGPGELFF
TRBV7-9	TRBJ2-7	TRBD1	NA	TGTGCCAGCAGCTTCCGTATCGGGACAGGGGACGAGCAGTACTTC	CASSFRIGTGDEQYF
TRBV14	TRBJ1-6	NA	many	TGTGCCAGCAGCCAAGGACTGCTGAATTCACCCCTCCACTTT	CASSQGLLNSPLHF
TRBV9	TRBJ2-1	NA	NA	TGTGCCAGCAGCGTAAGAGGGAGCTCCTACAATGAGCAGTTCTTC	CASSVRGSSYNEQFF
TRBV3-1/TRBV3-2	TRBJ1-3	NA	NA	TGTGCCAGCAGCCCGGTGGGGGGTAAGGGAAACACCATATATTTT	CASSPVGGKGNTIYF
TRBV5-1	TRBJ1-2	NA	NA	TGCGCCAGCAGCTTGGCCGTCACTTACTATGGCTACACCTTC	CASSLAVTYYGYTF
TRBV27	TRBJ2-7	TRBD1	NA	TGTGCCAGCAGAGAAAAACAGGGGGCACCCTACGAGCAGTACTTC	CASREKQGAPYEQYF
TRBV20-1	TRBJ1-1	TRBD1	NA	TGCAGTGCTAGTAGCATTAACAGGGGGAGTACTGAAGCTTTCTTT	CSASSINRGSTEAFF
TRBV29-1	TRBJ1-4	NA	few	TGCAGCGTTGAATTGGGGACAAGAGATGAAAAACTGTTTTTT	CSVELGTRDEKLFF
TRBV5-1	TRBJ1-2	NA	NA	TGCGCCAGCAGCGTTAACAGGGACGGCTACACCTTC	CASSVNRDGYTF